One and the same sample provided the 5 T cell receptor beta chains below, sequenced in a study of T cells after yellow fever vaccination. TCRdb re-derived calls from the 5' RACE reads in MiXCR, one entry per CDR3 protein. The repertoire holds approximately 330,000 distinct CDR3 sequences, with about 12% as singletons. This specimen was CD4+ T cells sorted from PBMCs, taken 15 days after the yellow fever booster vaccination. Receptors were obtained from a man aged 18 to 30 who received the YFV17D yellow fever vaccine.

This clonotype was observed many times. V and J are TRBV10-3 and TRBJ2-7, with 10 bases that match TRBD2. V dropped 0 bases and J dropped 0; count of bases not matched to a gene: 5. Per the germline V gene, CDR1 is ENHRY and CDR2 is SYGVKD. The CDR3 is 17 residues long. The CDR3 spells CAISESLAGDHSYEQYF. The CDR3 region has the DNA TGTGCCATCAGTGAGTCGCTAGCGGGGGACCACTCCTACGAGCAGTACTTC.

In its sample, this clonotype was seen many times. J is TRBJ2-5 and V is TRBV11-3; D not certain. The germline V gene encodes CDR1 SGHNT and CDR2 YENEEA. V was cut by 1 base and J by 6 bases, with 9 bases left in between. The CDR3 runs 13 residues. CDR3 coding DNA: TGTGCCAGCAGCTTAGGGCTGGGAAAGACCCAGTACTTC. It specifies CASSLGLGKTQYF.

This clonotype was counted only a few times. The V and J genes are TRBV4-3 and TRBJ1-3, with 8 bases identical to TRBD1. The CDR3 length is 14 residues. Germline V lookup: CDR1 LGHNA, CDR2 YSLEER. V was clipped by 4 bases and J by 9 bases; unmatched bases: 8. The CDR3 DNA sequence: TGCGCCAGCAGCCCGGGACAGGTCCCCCCCACCATATATTTT. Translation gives CASSPGQVPPTIYF.

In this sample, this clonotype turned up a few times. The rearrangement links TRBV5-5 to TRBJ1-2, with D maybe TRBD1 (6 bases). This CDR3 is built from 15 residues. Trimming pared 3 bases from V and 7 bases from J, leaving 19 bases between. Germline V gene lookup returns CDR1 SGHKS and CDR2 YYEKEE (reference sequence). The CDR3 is CASSSSPGASFGYTF. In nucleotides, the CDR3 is TGTGCCAGCAGCTCCTCCCCAGGGGCGTCTTTTGGCTACACCTTC. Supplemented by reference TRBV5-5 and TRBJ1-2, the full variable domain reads DAGVTQSPTHLIKTRGQQVTLRCSPISGHKSVSWYQQVLGQGPQFIFQYYEKEERGRGNFPDRFSARQFPNYSSELNVNALLLGDSALYLCASSSSPGASFGYTFGSGTRLTVV.

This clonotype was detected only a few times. The CDR3 nucleotides are TGCAGTGCTAGAGTTGACACCTACAATGAGCAGTTCTTC. Its translation is CSARVDTYNEQFF. The V gene is TRBV20-1, the J gene TRBJ2-1; D call uncertain. Trimming took off 1 base at V and 2 bases at J, with 6 bases between the two ends. The germline V gene encodes CDR1 DFQATT and CDR2 SNEGSKA (reference sequence). This CDR3 is 13 amino acids long.